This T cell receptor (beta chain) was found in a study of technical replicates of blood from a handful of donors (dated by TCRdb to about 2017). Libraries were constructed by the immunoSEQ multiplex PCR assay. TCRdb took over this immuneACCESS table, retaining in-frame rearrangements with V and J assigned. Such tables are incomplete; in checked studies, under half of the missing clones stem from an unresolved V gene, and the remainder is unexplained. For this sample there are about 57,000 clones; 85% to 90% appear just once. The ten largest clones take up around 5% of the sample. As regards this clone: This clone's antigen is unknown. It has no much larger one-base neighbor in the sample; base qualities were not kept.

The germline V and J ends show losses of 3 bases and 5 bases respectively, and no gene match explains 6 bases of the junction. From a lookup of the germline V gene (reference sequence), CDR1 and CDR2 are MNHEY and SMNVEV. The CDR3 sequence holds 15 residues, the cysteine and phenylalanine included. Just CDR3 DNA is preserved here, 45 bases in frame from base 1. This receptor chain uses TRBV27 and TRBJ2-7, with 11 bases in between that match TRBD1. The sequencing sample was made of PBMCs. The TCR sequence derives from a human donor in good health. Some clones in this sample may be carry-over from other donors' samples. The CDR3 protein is CASSFSGQGANEQYF. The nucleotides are TGTGCCAGCAGTTTTTCTGGACAGGGGGCCAACGAGCAGTACTTC.